The next 22 T cell receptor beta chains were all read from a single sample in a study of OX40 agonist ivuxolimab in advanced cancers. Data came from immunoSEQ multiplex PCR; TCRdb stores just in-frame clones and leaves some out. In the table there are over 50,000 clones, around 90% of which are singletons. The sample was CD4+ or CD8+ T cells sorted from blood, taken in a trial of the OX40 agonist ivuxolimab. These receptors were taken from an adult with an advanced solid tumor such as melanoma, head and neck, liver or kidney cancer.

In this sample, this clone turned up once. This rearrangement joins TRBV5-1 to TRBJ2-7; either TRBD1 or TRBD2 may fit D (5 bases each). V shed 4 bases and J shed 4 bases, with 18 bases lying between them. CDR1 is SGHRS, CDR2 YFSETQ, per germline. The CDR3 runs to 15 residues. Here the CDR3 reads CASSTTGTGRYEQYF. The DNA of the CDR3 is TGCGCCAGCAGCACAACCGGGACGGGACGTTACGAGCAGTACTTC. The full variable domain, rest sourced from reference TRBV5-1 and TRBJ2-7, is KAGVTQTPRYLIKTRGQQVTLSCSPISGHRSVSWYQQTPGQGLQFLFEYFSETQRNKGNFPGRFSGRQFSNSRSEMNVSTLELGDSALYLCASSTTGTGRYEQYFGPGTRLTVT.

This chain uses TRBV19 with TRBJ1-4; D may be TRBD1 (6 bases). Germline-derived CDR1 and CDR2 are LNHDA and SQIVND (reference sequence). Trimming stripped 2 bases from V and 6 bases from J, with 10 bases between. There are 14 residues in the CDR3. The chain's CDR3 is CASSINRVDEKLFF. The DNA of the CDR3 is TGTGCCAGTAGTATAAACAGGGTGGATGAAAAACTGTTTTTT.

The chain has TRBV7-9 and TRBJ1-4, with 7 positions matching TRBD1. Germline values: CDR1 SEHNR, CDR2 FQNEAQ (reference sequence). The J segment lost 7 bases and the V segment lost 4 bases, leaving 9 bases of the junction unmatched. The CDR3 is made up of 15 amino acids. CDR3 in amino acids: CASSSGQNAGEKLFF. CDR3 bases: TGTGCCAGCAGCTCGGGACAGAACGCTGGTGAAAAACTGTTTTTT.

This sequence joins TRBV10-3 and TRBJ2-2; 11 bases map to TRBD2. Germline V CDR1 and CDR2: ENHRY, SYGVKD. This CDR3 spans 17 amino acids. Unmatched junction bases numbered 8, after V lost 3 bases and J lost 5 bases. Written as DNA, the CDR3 is TGTGCCATCAGTGACTTCTCTAGCGGGGGGTGGACCGGGGAGCTGTTTTTT. Its protein product is CAISDFSSGGWTGELFF.

The rearrangement joins TRBV18 to TRBJ2-3; TRBD1 matches 8 bases. Germline V CDR1 and CDR2: KGHSH, LQKENI. V shed 4 bases, J shed 0 bases, and the junction held 0 bases outside the gene matches. The CDR3 extends over 14 amino acids. CDR3 nucleotides: TGTGCCAGCTCACGACAGGGGAGCACAGATACGCAGTATTTT. Protein sequence: CASSRQGSTDTQYF.

This sequence joins TRBV6-1 and TRBJ2-6; 7 bases agree with TRBD1. J gave up 2 bases and V 2 bases, and 9 bases lay outside the gene matches. Germline V CDR1 and CDR2: MNHNS, SASEGT. This CDR3 has 18 residues. CDR3 sequence (DNA): TGTGCCAGCAGTGAACGCGGCAGGGGGACAACTGGGGCCAACGTCCTGACTTTC. Translated: CASSERGRGTTGANVLTF.

This clone showed up just a few times. V is TRBV5-1 and J is TRBJ2-2, with no clear D. V dropped 4 bases and J dropped 1 base, with 11 bases sitting between them. The length of the CDR3 is 15 residues. Germline loops: CDR1 SGHRS, CDR2 YFSETQ. The CDR3 DNA reads TGCGCCAGCAGCATACAGACCCAGAACACCGGGGAGCTGTTTTTT. Amino acids: CASSIQTQNTGELFF.

This rearrangement joins TRBV6-6 to TRBJ1-2; 9 bases match TRBD1. J gave up 4 bases and V 0 bases, and 0 bases lay outside the gene matches. The germline CDR1 and CDR2 sequences are MNHNY and SVGAGI (reference sequence). The CDR3 is 14 amino acids. CDR3: CASSYSGQGYGYTF. The CDR3 region has the DNA TGTGCCAGCAGTTACTCGGGACAGGGCTATGGCTACACCTTC.

The V call is TRBV19, the J call TRBJ1-5; D is perhaps TRBD1 (6 bases). Trimming pared 6 bases from V and 6 bases from J, leaving 18 bases between. CDR1 and CDR2 (germline): LNHDA, SQIVND (reference sequence). CDR3 length: 15 amino acids. CDR3 residues: CASSLETGAIQPQHF. CDR3 in DNA: TGTGCCAGTAGCCTAGAAACGGGGGCTATTCAGCCCCAGCATTTT.

The V and J genes are TRBV28 and TRBJ2-7; perhaps TRBD1 as D (5 bases). The ends were cut back, 8 bases at V and 2 bases at J, with 16 bases in the middle. Germline CDR1 and CDR2: MDHEN and SYDVKM. The CDR3 runs to 14 residues. The CDR3 DNA follows: TGTGCCAGCCGGACCAGGGAATACGCCTACGAGCAGTACTTC. Translation: CASRTREYAYEQYF.

The chain couples TRBV6-6 to TRBJ1-1; D is undetermined. This CDR3 region has 15 residues. Germline V gene sequence: CDR1 MNHNY, CDR2 SVGAGI (reference sequence). Trimming removed 0 bases from V and 1 base from J, with 9 bases in between. The CDR3 DNA reads TGTGCCAGCAGTTACTCGGCCACGCCGAACACTGAAGCTTTCTTT. Protein sequence: CASSYSATPNTEAFF.

V is TRBV27 and J is TRBJ1-6, with D possibly matching TRBD1 (6 bases). This CDR3 comprises 16 residues. Between the trimmed V and J ends, which lost 2 bases and 5 bases, there was a span of 13 bases. CDR1 is MNHEY, CDR2 SMNVEV, per germline (reference sequence). The CDR3 spells CASSLSRGRDNSPLHF. The DNA for the CDR3 is TGTGCCAGCAGTTTAAGTAGGGGGAGGGATAATTCACCCCTCCACTTT.

The genes are TRBV9 and TRBJ2-3; 8 nucleotides match TRBD2. From germline, CDR1 is SGDLS and CDR2 YYNGEE. Losses at the gene ends were 3 bases for V and 6 bases for J; bases not matched to a gene: 12. The CDR3 runs to 16 residues. The chain's CDR3 is CASSAEYGGAVDTQYF. CDR3 sequence (DNA): TGTGCCAGCAGCGCCGAGTACGGGGGGGCTGTCGATACGCAGTATTTT.

The chain recombines TRBV19 with TRBJ1-3; D is undetermined. CDR3 size: 10 residues. The V and J ends lost 6 bases and 5 bases respectively, with 2 bases between them. Germline-derived CDR1 and CDR2 are LNHDA and SQIVND (reference sequence). The CDR3 protein is CASSRNTIYF. For the CDR3, the DNA is TGTGCCAGTAGCAGAAACACCATATATTTT.

The chain employs TRBV7-3 and TRBJ2-3, with 7 bases fitting TRBD2. Germline V gene data show CDR1 as SGHTA and CDR2 as FQGTGA. With 5 bases clipped from V and 0 bases from J, the junction kept 8 bases outside the gene matches. This CDR3 comprises 16 residues. The CDR3 DNA follows: TGTGCCAGCAGCCTAGGGGCGGGAGCTAGCACAGATACGCAGTATTTT. Residues: CASSLGAGASTDTQYF.

V usage is TRBV28 and J usage is TRBJ1-2; TRBD1 agrees at 7 bases. The CDR3 runs to 12 residues. J gave up 8 bases and V 3 bases, and 3 bases lay outside the gene matches. Germline V lookup: CDR1 MDHEN, CDR2 SYDVKM. CDR3 in amino acids: CASSFGQEGYTF. The CDR3 DNA reads TGTGCCAGCAGTTTCGGACAGGAGGGCTACACCTTC.

This clone has just one count. The CDR3 DNA reads as TGTGCCAGCAGTTTACGAAAAGATACGCAGTATTTT. As protein: CASSLRKDTQYF. The V and J genes are TRBV27 and TRBJ2-3, with D uncertain. Between the trimmed V and J ends, which lost 2 bases and 5 bases, there was a span of 5 bases. CDR1 and CDR2 (germline): MNHEY, SMNVEV (reference sequence). The CDR3 runs to 12 residues.

The CDR3 protein is CASSSSGQVLYEQYF. For the CDR3, the DNA is TGTGCCAGCAGCTCATCTGGACAGGTGCTCTACGAGCAGTACTTC. The gene calls are TRBV7-9 and TRBJ2-7, with 7 bases matching TRBD1. The CDR3 is 15 amino acids. V lost 4 bases and J lost 3; bases outside the gene matches: 9. Germline V CDR1 and CDR2: SEHNR, FQNEAQ (reference sequence).

The chain combines TRBV7-2 with TRBJ2-1; D may match TRBD1 or TRBD2 (5 bases each). V was cut by 5 bases and J by 7 bases, with 15 bases left in between. This CDR3 spans 14 amino acids. The germline V gene encodes CDR1 SGHTA and CDR2 FQGNSA. The CDR3 here is CASSRSEGSNEQFF. Here the CDR3 DNA reads TGTGCCAGCAGCCGTTCAGAGGGGTCGAATGAGCAGTTCTTC.

V and J are TRBV29-1 and TRBJ1-2, with no clear D. This CDR3 is built from 11 residues. Trimming cost V 1 base and J 11 bases, with 11 bases left between them. From germline, CDR1 is SQVTM and CDR2 ANQGSEA. The CDR3 reads CSVEAPGIYTF. The CDR3 region has the DNA TGCAGCGTTGAAGCGCCAGGAATTTACACCTTC.

This chain links TRBV6-4 with TRBJ1-4, with a tentative D call TRBD1 (5 bases). V dropped 6 bases and J dropped 2 bases, with 13 bases sitting between them. The CDR3 covers 15 residues. In germline, CDR1 is MRHNA, CDR2 SNTAGT. As DNA, the CDR3 is TGTGCCAGCAGCAAAAATGCAGGGACTAATGAAAAACTGTTTTTT. Residues: CASSKNAGTNEKLFF.

The rearrangement joins TRBV7-9 to TRBJ2-2, with 11 nucleotides matching TRBD1. The CDR3 contains 16 residues. V was clipped by 5 bases and J by 4 bases; unmatched bases: 6. Germline V lookup: CDR1 SEHNR, CDR2 FQNEAQ (reference sequence). The DNA for the CDR3 is TGTGCCAGCAGCCCCGGGACAGGGGGTTCCACCGGGGAGCTGTTTTTT. Translated: CASSPGTGGSTGELFF.